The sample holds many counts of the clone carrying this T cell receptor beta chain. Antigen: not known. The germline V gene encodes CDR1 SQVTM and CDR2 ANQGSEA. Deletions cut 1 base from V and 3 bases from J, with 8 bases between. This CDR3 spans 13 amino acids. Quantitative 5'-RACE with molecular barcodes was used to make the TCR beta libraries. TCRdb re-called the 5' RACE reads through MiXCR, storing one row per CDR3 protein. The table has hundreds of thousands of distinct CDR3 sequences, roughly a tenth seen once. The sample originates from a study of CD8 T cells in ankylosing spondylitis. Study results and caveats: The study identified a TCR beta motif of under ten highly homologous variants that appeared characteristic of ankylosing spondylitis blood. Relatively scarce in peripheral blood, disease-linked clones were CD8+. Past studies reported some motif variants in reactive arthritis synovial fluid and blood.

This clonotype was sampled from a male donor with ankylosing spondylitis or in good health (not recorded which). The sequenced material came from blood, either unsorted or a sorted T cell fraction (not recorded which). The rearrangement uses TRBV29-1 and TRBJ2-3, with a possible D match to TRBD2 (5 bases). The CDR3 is CSVEGLATDTQYF. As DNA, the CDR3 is TGCAGCGTTGAAGGGCTAGCAACAGATACGCAGTATTTT.